This T cell receptor beta chain was sequenced for a study of TIL therapy for anti-PD-1-resistant metastatic lung cancer. This was the immunoSEQ v3 assay. Libraries were prepared by immunoSEQ multiplex PCR; TCRdb keeps only in-frame clonotypes and omits some of them. This table has about 52,000 clones, roughly 85% appearing once. Time point in this sample: pre-treatment sample, taken before nivolumab and TIL therapy. Stage 4 NSCLC adults joined between 2017 and 2020. The CDR3 spans 19 residues. J gave up 3 bases and V 5 bases, and 12 bases lay outside the gene matches. The germline V gene has CDR1 SGHAT and CDR2 FQNNGV.

The rearrangement uses TRBV11-2 and TRBJ2-6; 11 nucleotides line up with TRBD1. The source is a woman aged 30-79 years with non-small cell lung cancer. The sample here was blood, taken at baseline. The CDR3 is CASSHIGDRGVSGANVLTF. The DNA for the CDR3 is TGTGCCAGCAGCCACATCGGGGACAGGGGGGTGAGTGGGGCCAACGTCCTGACTTTC.